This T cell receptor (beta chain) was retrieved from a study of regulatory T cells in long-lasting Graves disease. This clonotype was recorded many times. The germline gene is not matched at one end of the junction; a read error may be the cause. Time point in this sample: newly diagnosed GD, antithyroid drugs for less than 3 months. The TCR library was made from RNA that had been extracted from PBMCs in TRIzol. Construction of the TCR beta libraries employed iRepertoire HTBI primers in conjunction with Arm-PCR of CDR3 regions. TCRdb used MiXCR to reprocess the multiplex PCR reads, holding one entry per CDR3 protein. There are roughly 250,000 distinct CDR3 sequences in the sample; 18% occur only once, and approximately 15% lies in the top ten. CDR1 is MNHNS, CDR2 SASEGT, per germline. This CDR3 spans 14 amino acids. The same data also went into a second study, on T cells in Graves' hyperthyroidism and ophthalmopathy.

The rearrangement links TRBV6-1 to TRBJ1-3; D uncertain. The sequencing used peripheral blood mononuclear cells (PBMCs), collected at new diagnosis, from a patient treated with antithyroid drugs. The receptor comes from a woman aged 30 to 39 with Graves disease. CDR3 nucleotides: TGTGCCAGCAGTGAGCTGTCCGAGGGAAACCCCATATATTTT. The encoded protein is CASSELSEGNPIYF.